This T cell receptor (beta chain) was identified during a study of neurological immune-mediated disorders. CDR3 length: 15 amino acids. V was clipped by 4 bases and J by 5 bases, with 18 bases between them. Per germline, CDR1 SGHRS and CDR2 YFSETQ. The time point denotes: longitudinal time-point 2. Where libraries were unsorted, they were derived from 2 million PBMCs stored at -80 degrees C. From the 5' RACE reads, TCRdb called clonotypes with MiXCR, one entry per CDR3 protein. This sample has some 87,000 distinct CDR3 sequences; 4.5% to 7.5% occur once, and the top ten carry roughly 8.6%. This clonotype has a count of ten or more.

The sequence was collected from a woman between 55 and 75 years old with multiple sclerosis. Sequencing was performed on PBMCs. V is TRBV5-1 and J is TRBJ2-5; D is possibly TRBD2 (6 bases). The CDR3 region is CASSGGTPGGETQYF. Here the CDR3 DNA reads TGCGCCAGCAGCGGGGGGACTCCCGGGGGTGAGACCCAGTACTTC.